One TCR beta chain is described in this entry. This record comes from a study of blood T cell repertoires in COVID-19. Study-level background: T cells, B-cell-depleted T cells, or PBMCs provided the cDNA or gDNA that served as material.

V was clipped by 5 bases and J by 4 bases, with 2 bases between them. The CDR3 totals 11 residues. Germline assignment: CDR1 MDHEN and CDR2 SYDVKM. Per the original methods: Scientists estimated how many nucleated cells there were by amplifying reference gene primers. Sequencing used immunoSEQ multiplex PCR; TCRdb keeps in-frame clones, though not all of them. The V and J calls and clone size come from that table; D and trimming were worked out from the DNA. Of roughly 260,000 clones in the sample, 75% to 90% were seen once. The receptor was isolated from a woman between 50 and 59 years old who had recovered from COVID-19. The chain combines TRBV28 with TRBJ2-2; D ambiguous. Sequencing was carried out using peripheral blood. CDR3: CASSRTGELFF. The CDR3 bases are TGTGCCAGCAGTCGCACCGGGGAGCTGTTTTTT.